The source of this TCR beta chain is a study of radiotherapy plus CTLA-4 blockade in lung cancer. Overall study context: Objective responses emerged in around 18% of patients, and around 30% attained disease control.

The assay was immunoSEQ multiplex PCR, and TCRdb's table has in-frame clones only and misses some. The table has fewer than 100,000 clones, 80% to 85% seen once. General study points: In blood, TCR clones derived from the tumor expanded after radiotherapy plus ipilimumab.

Worth noting for this clone: Its antigen is unknown.

Germline loops: CDR1 SGHRS, CDR2 YFSETQ. The CDR3 length is 17 residues. V lost 4 bases and J lost 5, with 25 bases in between. Source: peripheral blood, taken from a patient treated with radiotherapy plus ipilimumab. The sequence was obtained from a human donor with non-small cell lung cancer who had stable disease on radiotherapy plus ipilimumab. The V gene is TRBV5-1, the J gene TRBJ2-7, with a weak D call TRBD1 (8 bases). In DNA form, the CDR3 reads TGCGCCAGCAGCCGCCTTTACAGGGGGGGCCTCAACAACGAGCAGTACTTC. Its protein product is CASSRLYRGGLNNEQYF.